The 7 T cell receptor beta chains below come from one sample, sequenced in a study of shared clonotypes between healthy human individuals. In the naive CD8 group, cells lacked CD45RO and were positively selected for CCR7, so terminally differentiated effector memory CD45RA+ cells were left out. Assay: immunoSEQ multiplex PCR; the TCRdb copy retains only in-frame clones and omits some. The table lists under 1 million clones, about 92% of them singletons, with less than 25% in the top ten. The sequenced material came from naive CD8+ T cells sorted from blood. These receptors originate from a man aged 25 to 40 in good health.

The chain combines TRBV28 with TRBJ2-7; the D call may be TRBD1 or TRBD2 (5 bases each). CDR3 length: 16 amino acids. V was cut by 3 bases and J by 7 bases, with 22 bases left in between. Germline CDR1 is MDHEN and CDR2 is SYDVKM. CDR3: CASSFPLGTEVGEQYF. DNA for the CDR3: TGTGCCAGCAGTTTTCCCTTAGGGACGGAGGTAGGGGAGCAGTACTTC. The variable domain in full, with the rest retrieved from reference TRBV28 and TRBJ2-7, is DVKVTQSSRYLVKRTGEKVFLECVQDMDHENMFWYRQDPGLGLRLIYFSYDVKMKEKGDIPEGYSVSREKKERFSLILESASTNQTSMYLCASSFPLGTEVGEQYFGPGTRLTVT.

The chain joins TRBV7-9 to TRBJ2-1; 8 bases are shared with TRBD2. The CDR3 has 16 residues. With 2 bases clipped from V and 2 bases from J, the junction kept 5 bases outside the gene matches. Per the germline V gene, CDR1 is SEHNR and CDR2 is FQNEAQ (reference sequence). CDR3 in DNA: TGTGCCAGCAGCTTACCAGCGGGAGCGCCCTACAATGAGCAGTTCTTC. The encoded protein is CASSLPAGAPYNEQFF.

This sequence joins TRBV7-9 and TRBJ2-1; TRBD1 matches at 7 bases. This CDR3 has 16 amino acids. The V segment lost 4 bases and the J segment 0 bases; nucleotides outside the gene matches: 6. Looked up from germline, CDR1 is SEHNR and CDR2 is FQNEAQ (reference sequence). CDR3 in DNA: TGTGCCAGCAGCTCACTGGGACAGAGCTCCTACAATGAGCAGTTCTTC. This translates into CASSSLGQSSYNEQFF. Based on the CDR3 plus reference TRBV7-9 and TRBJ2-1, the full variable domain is DTGVSQNPRHKITKRGQNVTFRCDPISEHNRLYWYRQTLGQGPEFLTYFQNEAQLEKSRLLSDRFSAERPKGSFSTLEIQRTEQGDSAMYLCASSSLGQSSYNEQFFGPGTRLTVL.

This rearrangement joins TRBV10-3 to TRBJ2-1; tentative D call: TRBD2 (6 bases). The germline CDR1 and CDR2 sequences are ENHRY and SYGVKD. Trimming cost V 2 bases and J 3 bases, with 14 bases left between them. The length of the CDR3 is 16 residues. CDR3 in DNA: TGTGCCATCAGTGAGAGGGAGGAGCGGGTCTACAATGAGCAGTTCTTC. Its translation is CAISEREERVYNEQFF.

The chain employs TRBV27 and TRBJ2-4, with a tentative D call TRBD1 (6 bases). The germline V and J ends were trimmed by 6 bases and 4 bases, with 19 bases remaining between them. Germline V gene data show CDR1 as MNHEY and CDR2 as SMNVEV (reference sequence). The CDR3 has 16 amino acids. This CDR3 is CASSSRSAQGKNIQYF. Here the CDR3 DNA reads TGTGCCAGCAGCTCTAGGTCGGCACAGGGAAAAAACATTCAGTACTTC.

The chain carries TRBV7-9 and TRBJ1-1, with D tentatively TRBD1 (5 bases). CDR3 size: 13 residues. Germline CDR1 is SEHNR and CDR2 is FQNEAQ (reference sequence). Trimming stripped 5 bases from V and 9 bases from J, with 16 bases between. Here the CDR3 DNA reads TGTGCCAGCAGCCCCCCGGGGGTCCCCCAAGCTTTCTTT. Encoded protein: CASSPPGVPQAFF.

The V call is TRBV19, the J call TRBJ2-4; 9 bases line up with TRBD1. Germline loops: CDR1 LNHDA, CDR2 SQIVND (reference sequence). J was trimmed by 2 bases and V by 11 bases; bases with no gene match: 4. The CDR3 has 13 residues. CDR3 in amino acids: CAGDRGTKNIQYF. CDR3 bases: TGTGCCGGTGACAGGGGGACCAAAAACATTCAGTACTTC.